The present T cell receptor beta chain was sequenced within a study of regulatory T cells in long-lasting Graves disease. This CDR3 is 16 amino acids long. Per germline, CDR1 MNHNS and CDR2 SASEGT. V was clipped by 6 bases and J by 9 bases; unmatched bases: 16. To note about this clonotype: This sequence may be a read error, since a much larger clone differs from it by one base.

Time point described: newly diagnosed GD, antithyroid drugs for less than 3 months. RNA from PBMCs was the source of the TCR library. TCR beta libraries were built with iRepertoire HTBI primers and Arm-PCR of CDR3 regions. TCRdb independently ran MiXCR on the multiplex PCR reads; one entry per CDR3 protein. This table holds around 330,000 distinct CDR3 sequences, approximately 20% found once. This TCR came from a female donor with Graves disease. The sample was peripheral blood mononuclear cells (PBMCs), taken at new diagnosis, from a patient treated with antithyroid drugs. This sequence joins TRBV6-1 and TRBJ1-4, with 7 bases fitting TRBD1. CDR3 nucleotide sequence: TGTGCCAGCAGCCCTCATTTCGACAGGGTTGGTAAAAAACTGTTTTTT. It is translated as CASSPHFDRVGKKLFF.